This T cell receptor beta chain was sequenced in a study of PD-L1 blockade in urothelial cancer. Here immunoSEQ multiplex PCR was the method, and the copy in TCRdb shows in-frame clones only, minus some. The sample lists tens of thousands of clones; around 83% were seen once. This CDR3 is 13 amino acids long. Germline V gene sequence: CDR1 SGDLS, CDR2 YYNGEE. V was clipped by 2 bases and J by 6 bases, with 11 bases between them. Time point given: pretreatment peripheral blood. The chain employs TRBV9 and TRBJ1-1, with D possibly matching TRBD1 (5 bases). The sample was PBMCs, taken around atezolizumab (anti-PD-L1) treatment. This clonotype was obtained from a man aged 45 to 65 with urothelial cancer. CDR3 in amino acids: CASSVRTRAEAFF. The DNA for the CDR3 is TGTGCCAGCAGCGTGCGGACAAGGGCTGAAGCTTTCTTT.